This T cell receptor (beta chain) was sequenced in a study of blood T cell repertoires in COVID-19. For the study at large: The samples span acute and convalescent COVID-19 from the United States, Italy and Spain. T cells, B-cell-depleted T cells, or PBMCs provided the cDNA or gDNA that served as material.

Germline CDR1 LGHNT, CDR2 FRNRAP. The CDR3 is made up of 19 amino acids. Losses at the gene ends were 2 bases for V and 0 bases for J; bases not matched to a gene: 6. The authors' processing: Reference gene primer amplification gave estimated nucleated cell counts. The table came from immunoSEQ multiplex PCR; TCRdb's copy has only in-frame clones and leaves some out. That table furnishes V, J and clone size, whereas the DNA furnished D and trimming. This sample carries about 300,000 clones, 80% to 90% of them seen once, and the ten largest clones take approximately 4.2%. The chain is built from TRBV12-5 and TRBJ2-1; 14 positions match TRBD2. The sample comprised peripheral blood. The TCR was taken from a man aged 35-49 years with acute or convalescent COVID-19. DNA for the CDR3: TGTGCTAGTGGTTTGCGGGGACTAGCGGGGGTAAACTCCTACAATGAGCAGTTCTTC. Its translation is CASGLRGLAGVNSYNEQFF.